These 7 T cell receptor beta chains share one sample of origin, sequenced in a study of shared clonotypes between healthy human individuals. Libraries were prepared by immunoSEQ multiplex PCR; TCRdb keeps only in-frame clonotypes and omits some of them. The repertoire holds 950,000 to 1,200,000 clones, with approximately 75% as singletons. The sequenced material came from memory CD4+ T cells from PBMCs. Subset noted: CD45RA-negative fraction. Source of these receptors: a man between 18 and 35 years old in good health. Some clones in this sample may be carry-over from other donors' samples.

The chain couples TRBV16 to TRBJ1-2, with TRBD1 identical over 9 bases. This CDR3 has 14 residues. Per the germline V gene, CDR1 is KGHSY and CDR2 is FQNENV. Trimming removed 4 bases from V and 4 bases from J; junction bases left unmatched: 4. The CDR3 DNA is TGTGCCAGCAGCCCACTGGACAGGGGCTATGGCTACACCTTC. It specifies CASSPLDRGYGYTF.

The gene calls are TRBV9 and TRBJ1-1; D remains ambiguous. The CDR3 has 13 amino acids. Per germline, CDR1 SGDLS and CDR2 YYNGEE. The ends were cut back, 4 bases at V and 2 bases at J, with 9 bases in the middle. CDR3 DNA sequence: TGTGCCAGCAGCCCCTCAATAAACACTGAAGCTTTCTTT. Protein sequence: CASSPSINTEAFF.

The chain links TRBV6-5 to TRBJ1-2; tentative D call: TRBD1 (6 bases). V gave up 6 bases and J gave up 2 bases, with 16 bases separating them. Germline-derived CDR1 and CDR2 are MNHEY and SVGAGI. The CDR3 loop spans 15 amino acids. The CDR3 loop reads CASSRYREANYGYTF. CDR3 bases: TGTGCCAGCAGCCGATACAGGGAGGCAAACTATGGCTACACCTTC.

This clone was counted a single time. The J gene is TRBJ1-5, the V gene TRBV6-1; D remains ambiguous. Trimming stripped 6 bases from V and 2 bases from J, with 11 bases between. Germline V CDR1 and CDR2: MNHNS, SASEGT. The CDR3 loop spans 14 amino acids. The CDR3 protein is CASRAYEGNQPQHF. The CDR3 coding sequence is TGTGCCAGCAGAGCCTATGAAGGCAATCAGCCCCAGCATTTT.

This clone has more than one count but fewer than ten. The chain recombines TRBV18 with TRBJ1-5, with unresolved D. There are 13 residues in the CDR3. In germline, CDR1 is KGHSH, CDR2 LQKENI. Trimming left V 3 bases short and J 7 bases short, with 10 bases between. The CDR3 loop reads CASSPMGSQPQHF. For the CDR3, the DNA is TGTGCCAGCTCACCTATGGGGAGCCAGCCCCAGCATTTT.

This clone was seen a handful of times. The chain joins TRBV19 to TRBJ2-7; no definite D call. CDR1 LNHDA and CDR2 SQIVND come from the germline V gene (reference sequence). Trimming cost V 3 bases and J 3 bases, with 12 bases left between them. The CDR3 loop spans 14 amino acids. CDR3 DNA: TGTGCCAGTAGTATCCAACCAGCGAACTACGAGCAGTACTTC. Protein sequence: CASSIQPANYEQYF. Looking up the rest from reference TRBV19 and TRBJ2-7 gives the full variable domain: DGGITQSPKYLFRKEGQNVTLSCEQNLNHDAMYWYRQDPGQGLRLIYYSQIVNDFQKGDIAEGYSVSREKKESFPLTVTSAQKNPTAFYLCASSIQPANYEQYFGPGTRLTVT.

The CDR3 DNA is TGTGCCAGCAGTGATGGAGCGGGAGTTGTAGATACGCAGTATTTT. It is translated as CASSDGAGVVDTQYF. V and J are TRBV2 and TRBJ2-3; 8 bases map to TRBD2. Germline V gene data show CDR1 as SNHLY and CDR2 as FYNNEI. Trimming cost V 3 bases and J 5 bases; bases outside gene matches: 7. The CDR3 has 15 amino acids.